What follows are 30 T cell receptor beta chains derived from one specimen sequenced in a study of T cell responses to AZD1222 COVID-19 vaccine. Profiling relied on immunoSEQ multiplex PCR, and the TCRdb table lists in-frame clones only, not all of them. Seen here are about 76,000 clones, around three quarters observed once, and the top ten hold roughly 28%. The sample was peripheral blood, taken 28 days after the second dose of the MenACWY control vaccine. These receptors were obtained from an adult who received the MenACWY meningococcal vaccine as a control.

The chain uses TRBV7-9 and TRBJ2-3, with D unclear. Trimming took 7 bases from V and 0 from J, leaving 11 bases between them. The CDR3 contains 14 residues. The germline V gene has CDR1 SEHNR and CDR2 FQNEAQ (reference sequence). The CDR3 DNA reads TGTGCCAGCACCGGCCGTCCTAGCACAGATACGCAGTATTTT. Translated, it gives CASTGRPSTDTQYF.

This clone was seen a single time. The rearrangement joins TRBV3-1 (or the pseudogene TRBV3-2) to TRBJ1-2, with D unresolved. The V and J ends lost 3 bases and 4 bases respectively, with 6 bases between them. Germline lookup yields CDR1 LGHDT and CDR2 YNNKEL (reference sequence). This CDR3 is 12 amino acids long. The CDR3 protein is CASSHGPYGYTF. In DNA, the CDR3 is TGTGCCAGCAGCCACGGACCCTATGGCTACACCTTC.

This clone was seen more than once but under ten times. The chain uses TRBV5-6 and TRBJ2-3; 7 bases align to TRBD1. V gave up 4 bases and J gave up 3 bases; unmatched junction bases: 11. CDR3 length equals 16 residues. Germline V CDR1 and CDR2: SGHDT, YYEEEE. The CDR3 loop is CASSRVDRSTTDTQYF. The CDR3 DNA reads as TGTGCCAGCAGCCGAGTGGACAGGTCGACGACAGATACGCAGTATTTT. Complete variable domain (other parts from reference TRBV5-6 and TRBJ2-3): DAGVTQSPTHLIKTRGQQVTLRCSPKSGHDTVSWYQQALGQGPQFIFQYYEEEERQRGNFPDRFSGHQFPNYSSELNVNALLLGDSALYLCASSRVDRSTTDTQYFGPGTRLTVL.

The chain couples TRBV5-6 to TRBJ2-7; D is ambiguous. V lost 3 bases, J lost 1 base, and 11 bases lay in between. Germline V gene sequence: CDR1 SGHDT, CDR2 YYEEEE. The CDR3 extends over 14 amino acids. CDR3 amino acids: CASSSPPASYEQYF. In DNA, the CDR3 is TGTGCCAGCAGCTCCCCCCCAGCGTCCTACGAGCAGTACTTC.

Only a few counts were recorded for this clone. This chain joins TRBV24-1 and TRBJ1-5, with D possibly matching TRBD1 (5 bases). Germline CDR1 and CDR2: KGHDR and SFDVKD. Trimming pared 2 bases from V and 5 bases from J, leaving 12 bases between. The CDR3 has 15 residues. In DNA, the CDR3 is TGTGCCACCAGTGATTCTGGGACCCTTGATCAGCCCCAGCATTTT. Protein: CATSDSGTLDQPQHF.

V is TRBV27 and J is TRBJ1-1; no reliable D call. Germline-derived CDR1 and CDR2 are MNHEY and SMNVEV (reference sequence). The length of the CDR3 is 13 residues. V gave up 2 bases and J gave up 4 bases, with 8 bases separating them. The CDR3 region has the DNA TGTGCCAGCAGTTTAGGGCGAACCACTGAAGCTTTCTTT. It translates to CASSLGRTTEAFF.

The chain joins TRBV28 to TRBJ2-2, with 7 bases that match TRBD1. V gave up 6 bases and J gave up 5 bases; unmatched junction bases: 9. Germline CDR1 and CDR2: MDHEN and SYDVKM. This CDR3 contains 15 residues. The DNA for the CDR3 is TGTGCCAGCAGGCCAAGGGGGCGTAAGACCGGGGAGCTGTTTTTT. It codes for CASRPRGRKTGELFF. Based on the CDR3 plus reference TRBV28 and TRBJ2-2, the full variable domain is DVKVTQSSRYLVKRTGEKVFLECVQDMDHENMFWYRQDPGLGLRLIYFSYDVKMKEKGDIPEGYSVSREKKERFSLILESASTNQTSMYLCASRPRGRKTGELFFGEGSRLTVL.

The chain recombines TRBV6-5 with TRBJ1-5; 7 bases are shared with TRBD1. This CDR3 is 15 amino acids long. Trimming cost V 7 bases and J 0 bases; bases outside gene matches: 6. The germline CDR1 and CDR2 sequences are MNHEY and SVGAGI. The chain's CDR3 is CASTAGTDSNQPQHF. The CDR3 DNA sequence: TGTGCCAGCACCGCCGGGACAGATAGCAATCAGCCCCAGCATTTT.

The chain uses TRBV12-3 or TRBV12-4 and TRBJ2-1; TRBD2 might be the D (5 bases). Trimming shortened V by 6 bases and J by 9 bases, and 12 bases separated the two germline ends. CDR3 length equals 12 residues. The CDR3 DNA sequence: TGTGCCAGCAGATCTCGGGGTGGTGAGCAGTTCTTC. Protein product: CASRSRGGEQFF.

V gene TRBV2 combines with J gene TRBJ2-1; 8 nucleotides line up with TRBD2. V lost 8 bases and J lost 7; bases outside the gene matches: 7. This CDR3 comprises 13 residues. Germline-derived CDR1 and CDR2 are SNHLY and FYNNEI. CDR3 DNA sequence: TGTGCCAGCGGGGCTTTAGCGGGGAATGAGCAGTTCTTC. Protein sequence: CASGALAGNEQFF.

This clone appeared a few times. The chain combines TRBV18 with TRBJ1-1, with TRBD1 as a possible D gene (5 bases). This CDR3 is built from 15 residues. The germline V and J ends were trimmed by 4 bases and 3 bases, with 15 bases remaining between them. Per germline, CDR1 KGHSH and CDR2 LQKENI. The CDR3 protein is CASSRQGGEDTEAFF. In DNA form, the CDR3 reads TGTGCCAGCTCACGCCAGGGTGGGGAGGACACTGAAGCTTTCTTT.

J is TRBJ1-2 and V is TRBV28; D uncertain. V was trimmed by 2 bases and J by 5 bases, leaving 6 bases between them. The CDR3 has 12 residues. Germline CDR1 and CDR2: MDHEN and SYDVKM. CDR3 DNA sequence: TGTGCCAGCAGTTTAACTCTTTATGGCTACACCTTC. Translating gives CASSLTLYGYTF.

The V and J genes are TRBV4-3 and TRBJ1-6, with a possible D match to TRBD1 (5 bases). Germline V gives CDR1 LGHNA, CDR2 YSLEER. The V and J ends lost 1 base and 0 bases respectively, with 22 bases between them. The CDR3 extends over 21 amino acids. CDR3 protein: CASSQGLHQPGESSYNSPLHF. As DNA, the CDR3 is TGCGCCAGCAGCCAAGGGTTACACCAGCCGGGGGAAAGCTCCTATAATTCACCCCTCCACTTT.

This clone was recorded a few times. The CDR3 sequence: CASSLGSRQPQHF. The CDR3 region has the DNA TGTGCCAGCAGTTTGGGTTCGAGGCAGCCCCAGCATTTT. The chain couples TRBV6-5 to TRBJ1-5; D uncertain. Germline values: CDR1 MNHEY, CDR2 SVGAGI. The CDR3 is made up of 13 amino acids. V was shortened by 4 bases and J by 7 bases, with 11 bases between the two germline ends.

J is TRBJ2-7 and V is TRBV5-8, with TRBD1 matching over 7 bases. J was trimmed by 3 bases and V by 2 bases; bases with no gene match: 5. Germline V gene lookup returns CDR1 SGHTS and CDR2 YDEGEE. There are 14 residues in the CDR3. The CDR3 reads CASSFGDRFYEQYF. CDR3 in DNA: TGTGCCAGCAGCTTTGGGGACAGATTCTACGAGCAGTACTTC. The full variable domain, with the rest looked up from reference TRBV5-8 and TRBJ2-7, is EAGVTQSPTHLIKTRGQQATLRCSPISGHTSVYWYQQALGLGLQFLLWYDEGEERNRGNFPPRFSGRQFPNYSSELNVNALELEDSALYLCASSFGDRFYEQYFGPGTRLTVT.

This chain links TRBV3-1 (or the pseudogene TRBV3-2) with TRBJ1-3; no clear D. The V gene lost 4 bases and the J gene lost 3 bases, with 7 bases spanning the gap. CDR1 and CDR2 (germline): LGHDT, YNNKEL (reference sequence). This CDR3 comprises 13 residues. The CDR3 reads CASSLHNGNTIYF. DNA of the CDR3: TGTGCCAGCAGCCTCCACAATGGAAACACCATATATTTT.

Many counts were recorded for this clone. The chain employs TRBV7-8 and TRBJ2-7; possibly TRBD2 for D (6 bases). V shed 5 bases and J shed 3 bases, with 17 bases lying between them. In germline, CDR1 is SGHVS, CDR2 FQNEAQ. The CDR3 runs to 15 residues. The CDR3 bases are TGTGCCAGCAGCCCCTCCCGGACGGGACTCTACGAGCAGTACTTC. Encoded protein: CASSPSRTGLYEQYF.

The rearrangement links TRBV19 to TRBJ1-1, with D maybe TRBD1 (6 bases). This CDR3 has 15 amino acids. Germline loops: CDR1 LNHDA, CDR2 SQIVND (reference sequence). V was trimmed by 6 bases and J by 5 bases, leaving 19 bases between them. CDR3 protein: CASRGPTGILTEAFF. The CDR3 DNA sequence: TGTGCCAGTAGGGGCCCGACAGGTATTTTAACTGAAGCTTTCTTT.

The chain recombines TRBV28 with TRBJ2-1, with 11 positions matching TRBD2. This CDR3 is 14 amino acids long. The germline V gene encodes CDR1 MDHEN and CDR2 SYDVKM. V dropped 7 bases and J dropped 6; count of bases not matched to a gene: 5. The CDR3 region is CASKGLAVLNEQFF. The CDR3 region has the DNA TGTGCCAGCAAGGGACTAGCGGTGCTCAATGAGCAGTTCTTC.

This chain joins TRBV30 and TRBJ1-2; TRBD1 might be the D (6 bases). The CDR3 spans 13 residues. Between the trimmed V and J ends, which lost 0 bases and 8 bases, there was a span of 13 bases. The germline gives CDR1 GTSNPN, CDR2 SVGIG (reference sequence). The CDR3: CAWSVAGDGGYTF. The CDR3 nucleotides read TGTGCCTGGAGTGTGGCAGGGGATGGAGGCTACACCTTC.

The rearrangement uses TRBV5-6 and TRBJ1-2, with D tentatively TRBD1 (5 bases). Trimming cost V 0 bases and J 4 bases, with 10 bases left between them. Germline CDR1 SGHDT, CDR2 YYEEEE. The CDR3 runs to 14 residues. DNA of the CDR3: TGTGCCAGCAGCTTGGCCAAGGGGCTCTATGGCTACACCTTC. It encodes CASSLAKGLYGYTF.

The CDR3 DNA sequence: TGTGCCATCAGTGGGGCCGGGGATACGCAGTATTTT. Translation gives CAISGAGDTQYF. V gene TRBV10-3 combines with J gene TRBJ2-3; no firm D call. V lost 4 bases and J lost 6, with 8 bases in between. The CDR3 has 12 residues. Germline CDR1 is ENHRY and CDR2 is SYGVKD.

CDR3 region: CACNTLTGYNSPLHF. Here the CDR3 DNA reads TGTGCCTGCAACACATTGACAGGCTACAATTCACCCCTCCACTTT. This chain connects TRBV30 to TRBJ1-6; TRBD1 is a possible D gene (6 bases). Germline V gene sequence: CDR1 GTSNPN, CDR2 SVGIG (reference sequence). The CDR3 consists of 15 residues. V dropped 6 bases and J dropped 7 bases, with 19 bases sitting between them.

The CDR3 loop reads CAVSEDRGFEKLFF. Here the CDR3 DNA reads TGTGCCGTCAGTGAAGATCGGGGTTTTGAAAAACTGTTTTTT. V is TRBV19 and J is TRBJ1-4; D unclear. Per germline, CDR1 LNHDA and CDR2 SQIVND (reference sequence). Trimming took 11 bases from V and 7 from J, leaving 20 bases between them. The CDR3 runs to 14 residues.

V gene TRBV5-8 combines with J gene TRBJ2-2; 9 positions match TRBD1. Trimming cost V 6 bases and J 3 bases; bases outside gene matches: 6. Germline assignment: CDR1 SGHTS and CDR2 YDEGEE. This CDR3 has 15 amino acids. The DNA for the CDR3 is TGTGCCAGCACCCATCGGACAGGGGACACCGGGGAGCTGTTTTTT. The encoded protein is CASTHRTGDTGELFF.

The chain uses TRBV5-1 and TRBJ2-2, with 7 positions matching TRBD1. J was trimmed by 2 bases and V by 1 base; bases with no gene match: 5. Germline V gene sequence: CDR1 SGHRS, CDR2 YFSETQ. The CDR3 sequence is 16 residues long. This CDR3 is CASSLTGTANTGELFF. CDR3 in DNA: TGCGCCAGCAGCTTGACGGGGACAGCTAACACCGGGGAGCTGTTTTTT.

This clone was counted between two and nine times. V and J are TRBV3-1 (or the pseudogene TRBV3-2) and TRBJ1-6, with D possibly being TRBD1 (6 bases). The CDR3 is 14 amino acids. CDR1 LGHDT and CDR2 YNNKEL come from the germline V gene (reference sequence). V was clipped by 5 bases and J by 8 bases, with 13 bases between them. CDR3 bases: TGTGCCAGCAGCTCTGGGACACTGGATTCACCCCTCCACTTT. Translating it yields CASSSGTLDSPLHF.

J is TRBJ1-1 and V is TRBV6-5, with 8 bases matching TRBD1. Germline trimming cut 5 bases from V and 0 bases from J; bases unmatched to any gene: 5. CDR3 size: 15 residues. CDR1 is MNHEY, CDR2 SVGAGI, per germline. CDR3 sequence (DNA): TGTGCCAGCAGTCCCCGGGACAGGTTGAACACTGAAGCTTTCTTT. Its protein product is CASSPRDRLNTEAFF.

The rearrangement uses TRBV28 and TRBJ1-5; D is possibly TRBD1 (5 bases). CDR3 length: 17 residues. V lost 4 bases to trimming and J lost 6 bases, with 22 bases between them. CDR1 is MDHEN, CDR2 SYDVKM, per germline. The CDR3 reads CASSSIGTVLISQPQHF. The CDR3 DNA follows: TGTGCCAGCAGTTCAATCGGGACCGTCCTGATAAGTCAGCCCCAGCATTTT.

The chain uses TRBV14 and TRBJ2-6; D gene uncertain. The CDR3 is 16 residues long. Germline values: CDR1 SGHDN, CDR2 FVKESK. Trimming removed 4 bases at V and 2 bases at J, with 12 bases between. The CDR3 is CASSPSARAGANVLTF. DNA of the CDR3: TGTGCCAGCAGCCCCTCCGCGAGAGCTGGGGCCAACGTCCTGACTTTC.